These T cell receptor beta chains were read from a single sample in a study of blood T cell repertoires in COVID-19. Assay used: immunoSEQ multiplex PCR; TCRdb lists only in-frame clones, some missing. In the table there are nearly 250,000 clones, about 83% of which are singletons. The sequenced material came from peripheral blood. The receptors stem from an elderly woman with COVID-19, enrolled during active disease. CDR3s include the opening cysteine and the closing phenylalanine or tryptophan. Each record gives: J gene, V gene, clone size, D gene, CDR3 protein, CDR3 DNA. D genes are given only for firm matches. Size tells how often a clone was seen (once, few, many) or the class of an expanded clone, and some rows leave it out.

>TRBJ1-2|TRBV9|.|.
CASSVDSNYGYTF
TGTGCCAGCAGCGTAGACAGTAACTATGGCTACACCTTC
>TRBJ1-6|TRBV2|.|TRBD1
CASSGDSYNSPLHF
TGTGCCAGCAGTGGGGACAGCTATAATTCACCCCTCCACTTT
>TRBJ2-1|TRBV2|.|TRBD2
CASSDRLAGVKNEQFF
TGTGCCAGCAGTGATAGACTAGCGGGGGTCAAAAATGAGCAGTTCTTC
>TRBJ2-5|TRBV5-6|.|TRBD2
CASSLTSGGQETQYF
TGTGCCAGCAGTTTGACTAGCGGGGGGCAAGAGACCCAGTACTTC
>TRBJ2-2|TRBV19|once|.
CASPDRRTGELFF
TGTGCCAGTCCCGATCGGAGGACCGGGGAGCTGTTTTTT
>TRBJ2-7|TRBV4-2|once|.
CASSQALSPSYEQYF
TGTGCCAGCAGCCAAGCCCTTTCCCCCTCCTACGAGCAGTACTTC
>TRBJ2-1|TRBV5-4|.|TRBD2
CASSLGGEGEQFF
TGTGCCAGCAGCTTGGGGGGGGAGGGTGAGCAGTTCTTC
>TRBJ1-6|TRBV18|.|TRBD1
CASSTGNSPLHF
TGTGCCAGCTCGACAGGGAATTCACCCCTCCACTTT
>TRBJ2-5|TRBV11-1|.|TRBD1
CASSHGQGKETQYF
TGTGCCAGCAGCCACGGACAGGGAAAAGAGACCCAGTACTTC
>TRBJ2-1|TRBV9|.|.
CASSASSSYNEQFF
TGTGCCAGCAGCGCCTCTAGCTCCTACAATGAGCAGTTCTTC
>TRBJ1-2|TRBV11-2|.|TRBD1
CASSPGQGNYGYTF
TGTGCCAGCAGCCCCGGACAGGGGAACTATGGCTACACCTTC
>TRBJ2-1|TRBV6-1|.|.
CATRPGKVGSNEQFF
TGTGCCACCCGACCGGGAAAGGTTGGAAGTAATGAGCAGTTCTTC
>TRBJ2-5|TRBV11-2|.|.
CASSLQGRETQYF
TGTGCCAGCAGCTTACAGGGTCGAGAGACCCAGTACTTC
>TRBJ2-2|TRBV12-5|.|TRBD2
CASGLSGGRDTGELFF
TGTGCTAGTGGTTTGAGCGGGGGGCGGGACACCGGGGAGCTGTTTTTT
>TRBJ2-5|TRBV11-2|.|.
CASSPEGTQYF
TGTGCCAGCAGCCCAGAGGGGACCCAGTACTTC
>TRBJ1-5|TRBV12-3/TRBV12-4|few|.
CASSLGLPQHF
TGTGCCAGCAGTCTCGGTTTGCCCCAGCATTTT
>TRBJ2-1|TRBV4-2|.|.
CASSQDIAGARSVGSYNEQFF
TGTGCCAGCAGCCAAGATATTGCGGGGGCCCGTTCCGTGGGCTCCTACAATGAGCAGTTCTTC
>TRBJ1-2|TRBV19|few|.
CASSPNPYGYTF
TGTGCCAGTAGTCCCAATCCCTATGGCTACACCTTC
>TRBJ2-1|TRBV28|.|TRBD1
CAGLEKPGQMNTSASYNEQFF
TGTGCCGGCCTAGAAAAACCGGGACAGATGAATACATCGGCGAGCTACAATGAGCAGTTCTTC
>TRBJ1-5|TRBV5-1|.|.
CASSQDSPNQPQHF
TGCGCCAGCAGCCAGGACAGTCCCAATCAGCCCCAGCATTTT
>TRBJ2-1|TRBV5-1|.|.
CASSPGGTEVNEQFF
TGCGCCAGCAGCCCTGGGGGGACAGAGGTCAATGAGCAGTTCTTC